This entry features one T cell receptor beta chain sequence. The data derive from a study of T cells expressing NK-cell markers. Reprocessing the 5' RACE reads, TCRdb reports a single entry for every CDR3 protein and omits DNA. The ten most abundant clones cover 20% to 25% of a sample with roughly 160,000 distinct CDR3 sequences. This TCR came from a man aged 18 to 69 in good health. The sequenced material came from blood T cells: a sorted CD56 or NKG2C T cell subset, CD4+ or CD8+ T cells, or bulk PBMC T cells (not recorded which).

The CDR3 loop reads CASSPPGQGNSSPLHF. J is TRBJ1-6 and V is TRBV7-9; TCRdb's D gene call, TRBD1, goes unchecked for lack of DNA. The CDR3 covers 16 residues. Germline-derived CDR1 and CDR2 are SEHNR and FQNEAQ (reference sequence).